The source of this T cell receptor beta chain is a study of graft-versus-host responses after intestinal transplantation. The wider study: Anti-thymocyte globulin induction, then tacrolimus and steroids for around three years, went to all recipients.

This CDR3 has 16 amino acids. CDR1 and CDR2 (germline): SQVTM, ANQGSEA. V was pared by 6 bases and J by 3 bases, with 24 bases between. About this clone itself: The antigen is undetermined.

Study-wide results and caveats: Present in recipient marrow, GvH clones included some that appeared first in ileum or blood. After transplant, early declines in HvG clones were associated with peak levels of circulating GvH clones.

Method: immunoSEQ multiplex PCR; TCRdb's copy keeps in-frame clones and lacks some. The sample shows some 62,000 clones, approximately 91% of them seen only once. The input for sequencing was unstimulated CD8+ T cells sorted from spleen or lymph node cells, taken before transplant. V is TRBV29-1 and J is TRBJ2-7; D may be TRBD2 (5 bases). The origin of this receptor is a human donor who was the organ donor for an intestinal transplant. The CDR3 DNA reads TGCAGCGTCCGGCGGGTCTCTAAGGTAGAAGGCTACGAGCAGTACTTC. As protein: CSVRRVSKVEGYEQYF.